A single sample is the source of the 11 T cell receptor beta chains below, sequenced in a study of OX40 agonist ivuxolimab in advanced cancers. Repertoires were generated with immunoSEQ multiplex PCR, while TCRdb's copy carries only in-frame clones and drops some. Among under 85,000 clones listed, around 94% were seen once. Material: CD4+ or CD8+ T cells sorted from blood, obtained in a trial of the OX40 agonist ivuxolimab. These TCRs come from an adult with an advanced solid tumor such as melanoma, head and neck, liver or kidney cancer.

The chain uses TRBV6-6 and TRBJ1-5; D not resolved. This CDR3 region has 12 residues. Germline CDR1 is MNHNY and CDR2 is SVGAGI (reference sequence). The V end was cut by 6 bases, the J end by 7 bases, with 10 bases between. DNA of the CDR3: TGTGCCAGCAGATTCGGACCGCAGCCCCAGCATTTT. Encoded protein: CASRFGPQPQHF.

This clone was detected once. This sample also contains other DNA sequences that code for the same CDR3. This chain uses TRBV5-1 with TRBJ2-7; 9 nucleotides match TRBD2. Per the germline V gene, CDR1 is SGHRS and CDR2 is YFSETQ. The CDR3 is 15 residues long. V was clipped by 0 bases and J by 12 bases; unmatched bases: 13. In nucleotides, the CDR3 is TGCGCCAGCAGCTTGGGGGAGGGGGTAGCGGGGGACTGGTACTTC. Its translation: CASSLGEGVAGDWYF.

J is TRBJ2-5 and V is TRBV11-2; 10 nucleotides line up with TRBD1. CDR1 and CDR2 from the germline V gene are SGHAT and FQNNGV. With 5 bases clipped from V and 1 base from J, the junction kept 10 bases outside the gene matches. The CDR3 is 17 amino acids. The CDR3 DNA reads TGTGCCAGCAGCCGCGGACAGGGGGAATTGGGCCAAGAGACCCAGTACTTC. This translates into CASSRGQGELGQETQYF.

The chain links TRBV2 to TRBJ2-5, with D maybe TRBD2 (5 bases). The germline V gene encodes CDR1 SNHLY and CDR2 FYNNEI. Deletions cut 1 base from V and 0 bases from J, with 18 bases between. CDR3 length: 18 amino acids. The CDR3 region has the DNA TGTGCCAGCAGTGAAGAGGGCAGACTCGCGGGTTACCAAGAGACCCAGTACTTC. It encodes CASSEEGRLAGYQETQYF.

The chain joins TRBV4-3 to TRBJ2-3; possible D gene TRBD2, 6 bases. V was clipped by 3 bases and J by 4 bases, with 14 bases between them. The CDR3 is made up of 15 amino acids. Germline V gives CDR1 LGHNA, CDR2 YSLEER. In nucleotides, the CDR3 is TGCGCCAGCAGCCACTCGAGGGGAGGCGCAGATACGCAGTATTTT. Translating it yields CASSHSRGGADTQYF.

This clone was observed a few times. The CDR3 bases are TGTGCCAGCAGCCCGGCCGGGGGGTTCGAGACCCAGTACTTC. Its translation is CASSPAGGFETQYF. This chain links TRBV9 with TRBJ2-5, with TRBD2 identical over 7 bases. V lost 4 bases and J lost 5; bases outside the gene matches: 8. The CDR3 spans 14 residues. The germline CDR1 and CDR2 sequences are SGDLS and YYNGEE.

CDR3 DNA sequence: TGTGCCAGCAGCTCCCGACAGGACCCCTACGAGCAGTACTTC. This encodes CASSSRQDPYEQYF. V usage is TRBV7-6 and J usage is TRBJ2-7; possibly TRBD1 for D (6 bases). Germline CDR1 and CDR2: SGHVS and FNYEAQ. V lost 4 bases and J 2 bases, leaving 12 bases between the germline ends. The CDR3 is 14 residues long.

This rearrangement joins TRBV28 to TRBJ1-2; no firm D call. Trimming shortened V by 7 bases and J by 8 bases, and 20 bases separated the two germline ends. The CDR3 is 14 residues long. Germline CDR1 is MDHEN and CDR2 is SYDVKM. CDR3 sequence reads: CASTPDTAQGGYTF. Here the CDR3 DNA reads TGTGCCAGCACCCCCGATACTGCGCAAGGCGGCTACACCTTC.

This clone was recorded only once. V is TRBV7-2 and J is TRBJ2-7; no reliable D call. The CDR3 is 14 residues long. V was shortened by 5 bases and J by 5 bases, with 16 bases between the two germline ends. The V gene's germline CDR1 is SGHTA and CDR2 FQGNSA. CDR3 bases: TGTGCCAGCAGCCCCACCGGGTTTGGCGACGAGCAGTACTTC. This codes for CASSPTGFGDEQYF.

The rearrangement joins TRBV27 to TRBJ1-1, with D possibly being TRBD1 (5 bases). Trimming left V 7 bases short and J 4 bases short, with 16 bases between. CDR1 is MNHEY and CDR2 is SMNVEV in the germline V gene (reference sequence). The CDR3 extends over 14 amino acids. CDR3 DNA sequence: TGTGCCAGCACCAAACGCGGGGGGGTCACTGAAGCTTTCTTT. It codes for CASTKRGGVTEAFF.

V gene TRBV19 combines with J gene TRBJ2-7; possible D gene TRBD1, 5 bases. V was pared by 1 base and J by 0 bases, with 7 bases between. Germline V CDR1 and CDR2: LNHDA, SQIVND (reference sequence). The CDR3 extends over 14 amino acids. For the CDR3, the DNA is TGTGCCAGTAGTATAGCGGACAACTCCTACGAGCAGTACTTC. Its translation: CASSIADNSYEQYF.